The clone carrying this T cell receptor beta chain was counted a few times. What it binds is not known. Unique molecular identifiers were used to barcode this TCRbeta library. In TCRdb, the PCR reads were re-called with MiXCR into one record per CDR3 protein. The sample includes under 450,000 distinct CDR3 sequences, 15% to 20% of them seen just once. The source of the sample is a study of T-cell reconstitution after alpha-beta-depleted transplantation in children. The V gene lost 1 base and the J gene lost 0 bases, with 7 bases spanning the gap. This CDR3 comprises 14 residues. The germline V gene has CDR1 SEHNR and CDR2 FQNEAQ (reference sequence). Study conclusions and caveats: Surviving recipient T cells and thymic progenitors produced the high day-60 TCRbeta diversity seen in some patients. It was reported that alpha-beta T cells came from several hundred expanded graft clones (about two months after transplant).

V gene TRBV7-9 combines with J gene TRBJ2-7, with unresolved D. The sequencing used PBMCs, mostly from graft donor cells, collected 360 days after TCRalphabeta/CD19-depleted stem cell transplant. The receptor comes from a boy in the first two years of life who had a stem cell transplant for Wiskott-Aldrich syndrome, so the T cells may come from the graft donor. The CDR3 sequence: CASSLGSYSYEQYF. CDR3 DNA sequence: TGTGCCAGCAGCTTAGGGAGTTACTCCTACGAGCAGTACTTC.